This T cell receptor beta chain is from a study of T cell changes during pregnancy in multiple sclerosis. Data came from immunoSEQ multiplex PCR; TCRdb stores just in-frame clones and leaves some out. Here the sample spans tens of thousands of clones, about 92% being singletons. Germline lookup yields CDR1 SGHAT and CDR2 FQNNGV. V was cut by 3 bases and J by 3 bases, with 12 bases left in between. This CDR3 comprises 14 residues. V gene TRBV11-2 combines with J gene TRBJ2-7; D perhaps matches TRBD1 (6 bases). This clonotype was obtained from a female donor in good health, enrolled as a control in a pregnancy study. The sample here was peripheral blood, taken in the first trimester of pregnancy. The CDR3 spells CASSFPTGSYEQYF. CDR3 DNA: TGTGCCAGCAGCTTTCCCACAGGGAGCTACGAGCAGTACTTC.